This entry is about one T cell receptor (beta chain). The data originate from a study of technical replicates of blood from a few donors. Clones were sequenced by immunoSEQ multiplex PCR, and TCRdb holds only the in-frame ones, with some missing. The sample includes tens of thousands of clones, around 97% of them seen just once. Germline trimming cut 11 bases from V and 3 bases from J; bases unmatched to any gene: 6. The CDR3 covers 13 residues. The germline V gene has CDR1 MNHEY and CDR2 SVGAGI. The sequence came from a human donor in good health. The specimen sequenced was T cells isolated from PBMCs. The genes are TRBV6-5 and TRBJ2-1; TRBD1 matches at 8 bases. The CDR3 is CACQGAGYNEQFF. The CDR3 coding sequence is TGTGCCTGCCAGGGGGCGGGCTACAATGAGCAGTTCTTC.